This T cell receptor beta chain came from a study of T cell responses to AZD1222 COVID-19 vaccine (dated by TCRdb to about 2021). About the full investigation: A total of 230 to 250 trial participants underwent TCR sequencing, of whom about 210 had received two doses of AZD1222 and around 26 had received two doses of the MenACWY control vaccine. Trial participants were enrolled by age into 18-55, 56-69 and 70-plus year subgroups, with approximately 150, 28 and 58 TCR-sequenced participants respectively. The investigation overall reported the following: After two AZD1222 doses, spike-specific TCR breadth and depth were significantly higher than at day 0 and than in MenACWY recipients. The 56-69-year group was small, and its depth increase did not reach significance, likely because of low power. The whole spike protein was spanned by vaccine-associated CD4 TCRs, and dominant responses were seen in regions 160-218 and 743-854. Reportedly, almost half of the unique spike-specific TCRs recognized epitopes lying outside the regions that are mutated in the B.1.351 and B.1.1.7 variants. Conclusions about previously exposed vaccinees are limited, since just 6 or 7 AZD1222 recipients were seropositive for SARS-CoV-2 at baseline. Because no day 14 peak-response samples were available, repertoires were characterized only after the peak T cell response. Most participants were white British and females outnumbered males, and the authors suggested that clonal diversity may have been underestimated.

The CDR3 regions of human TCRbeta chains were subjected to immunosequencing. Per the authors' processing: TCRs in the repertoires were compared against a reference library of SARS-CoV-2-specific TCRs that had been generated with the MIRA antigen-specificity platform. Breadth meant the fraction of unique TCRs that were SARS-CoV-2-associated, whereas depth meant the fraction of total T cells that were SARS-CoV-2-associated. Using the MIRA data, each spike-specific TCR was mapped to the spike region that the TCR reacts to and placed in a CD4 or CD8 class. Log10-transformed breadth and depth values were compared by one-way ANOVA with Sidak's multiple comparisons tests. TCRdb holds this immuneACCESS table with in-frame rearrangements only. Some clones are missing; in checked studies, unresolved V genes explain under half, and the rest has no known cause. That table supplies the V and J calls and clone size; D and trimming were determined from the DNA. The sample table shows 69,000 or so clones, and approximately 90% are seen once. The leading ten clones occupy 4% to 5% of the sample.

The germline V gene (reference sequence) supplies CDR1 LNHDA and CDR2 SQIVND. From cysteine to phenylalanine, the CDR3 is 19 amino acids long. CDR3 DNA only is kept here, 57 bases in frame from base 1. Germline trimming amounts to 4 bases on V and 0 bases on J, with 12 as the count of junction bases outside the gene matches. In the paper's terms, the time point label means: about 28 days (+/-7) after the second vaccine dose. Interpreted using the paper, the treatment or condition label stands for: meningococcal conjugate vaccine given as trial control. Vaccinee samples were obtained from the UK trials COV001 and COV002, which included a single-blind randomized controlled phase 2/3 trial of AZD1222 (ChAdOx1 nCoV-19) in healthy adults. For TCRbeta chain sequencing, PBMC samples were collected from trial participants at day 0 and at day 28 after the second dose. This clone was recorded a few times. Its specific antigen is unknown. No much larger clone exists at a distance of one base, and base qualities are not known.

This receptor was identified in an adult who received the MenACWY meningococcal vaccine as a control. In this chain, TRBV19 is recombined with TRBJ1-4, and TRBD1 matches 9 of the central bases. The source was peripheral blood, collected 28 days after the second dose of the MenACWY control vaccine. CDR3 loop: CASSTIGTGIPATNEKLFF. The sequenced DNA: TGTGCCAGTAGTACTATTGGGACAGGGATTCCTGCAACTAATGAAAAACTGTTTTTT.